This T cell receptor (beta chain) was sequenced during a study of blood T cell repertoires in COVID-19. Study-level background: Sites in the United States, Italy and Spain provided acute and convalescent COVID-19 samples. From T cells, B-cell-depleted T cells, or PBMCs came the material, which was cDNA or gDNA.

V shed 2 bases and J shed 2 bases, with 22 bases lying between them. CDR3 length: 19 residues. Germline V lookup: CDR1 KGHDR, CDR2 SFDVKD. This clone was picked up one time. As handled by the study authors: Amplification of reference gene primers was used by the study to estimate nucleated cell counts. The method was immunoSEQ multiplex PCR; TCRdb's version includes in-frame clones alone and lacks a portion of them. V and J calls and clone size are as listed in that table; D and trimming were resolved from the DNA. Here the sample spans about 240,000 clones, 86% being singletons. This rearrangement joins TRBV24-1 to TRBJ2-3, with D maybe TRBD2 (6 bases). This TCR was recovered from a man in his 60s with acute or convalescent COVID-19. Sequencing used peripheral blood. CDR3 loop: CATSDSNRAKGRHTDTQYF. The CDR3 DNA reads TGTGCCACCAGTGATTCGAACCGGGCCAAGGGGAGGCACACAGATACGCAGTATTTT.